Listed here are 9 T cell receptor beta chains from one sample, sequenced in a study of CD4 and CD8 cells across lung adenocarcinoma regions. TCRdb redid the calling of the PCR reads with MiXCR, one entry per CDR3 protein. The sample lists 8,500 to 10,000 distinct CDR3 sequences; 45% to 60% were seen once. The sample comprised CD4+ T cells from the margin of a lung tumor. The receptors stem from a male donor with lung adenocarcinoma. The CD4 and CD8 labels of this study may be unreliable.

The chain uses TRBV6-1 and TRBJ1-6; 8 bases align to TRBD1. The CDR3 extends over 15 amino acids. Germline CDR1 is MNHNS and CDR2 is SASEGT. Trimming cost V 7 bases and J 7 bases; bases outside gene matches: 9. The CDR3 reads CASKTKGTGNSPLHF. CDR3 nucleotides: TGTGCCAGCAAAACGAAGGGGACAGGCAATTCACCCCTCCACTTT.

This clonotype showed up just a few times. A much larger clone differs by one base, so this may be a read error. The CDR3 region has the DNA TGTGCCAGCAGTTTAATGGGAGTAGGTAATGAGCAGTACTTC. This translates into CASSLMGVGNEQYF. The chain is built from TRBV27 and TRBJ2-1; perhaps TRBD2 as D (5 bases). TRBJ2-7 explains the end of the DNA better; the J call may be wrong. The CDR3 runs to 14 residues. CDR1 is MNHEY and CDR2 is SMNVEV in the germline V gene (reference sequence).

By sample fraction, this clonotype is medium-sized. The chain joins TRBV7-2 to TRBJ2-5; D is tentatively TRBD1 or TRBD2 (5 bases each). The CDR3 spans 15 residues. The ends were cut back, 5 bases at V and 1 base at J, with 14 bases in the middle. In germline, CDR1 is SGHTA, CDR2 FQGNSA. CDR3 loop: CASSPNVGTQETQYF. The CDR3 DNA follows: TGTGCCAGCAGCCCAAACGTGGGGACCCAAGAGACCCAGTACTTC.

A single count supports this clonotype. The J gene is TRBJ2-4, the V gene TRBV7-2; the D gene is possibly TRBD2 (6 bases). The V and J ends lost 5 bases and 8 bases respectively, with 16 bases between them. CDR1 and CDR2 from the germline V gene are SGHTA and FQGNSA. CDR3 length equals 14 residues. The DNA for the CDR3 is TGTGCCAGCAGCGTAGGCCGGGAGAAAGACATTCAGTACTTC. Protein product: CASSVGREKDIQYF. Combining the CDR3 with reference TRBV7-2 and TRBJ2-4 gives the whole variable domain GAGVSQSPSNKVTEKGKDVELRCDPISGHTALYWYRQSLGQGLEFLIYFQGNSAPDKSGLPSDRFSAERTGGSVSTLTIQRTQQEDSAVYLCASSVGREKDIQYFGAGTRLSVL.

In its sample, this clonotype was seen many times. The rearrangement links TRBV6-1 to TRBJ2-5; possible D gene TRBD1, 6 bases. Judging by the DNA end, TRBJ2-7 fits better; the J call may be wrong. The CDR3 length is 14 residues. The V gene's germline CDR1 is MNHNS and CDR2 SASEGT. The CDR3 loop is CASSEINRGGEQYF. CDR3 DNA: TGTGCCAGCAGTGAAATTAACAGAGGGGGCGAGCAGTACTTC.

V and J are TRBV6-5 and TRBJ2-3; the D is unclear. CDR1 and CDR2 (germline): MNHEY, SVGAGI. This CDR3 has 13 amino acids. The ends were cut back, 2 bases at V and 6 bases at J, with 9 bases in the middle. The CDR3 coding sequence is TGTGCCAGCAGTTACACGTCCGGGGATACGCAGTATTTT. The encoded protein is CASSYTSGDTQYF.

Ten or more counts support this clonotype. The V and J genes are TRBV3-1 and TRBJ2-5; maybe TRBD2 (6 bases). This CDR3 contains 15 residues. Trimming left V 1 base short and J 2 bases short, with 11 bases between. Looked up from germline, CDR1 is LGHDT and CDR2 is YNNKEL (reference sequence). The CDR3 loop reads CASSQVPGLQETQYF. As DNA, the CDR3 is TGTGCCAGCAGCCAAGTACCGGGACTGCAAGAGACCCAGTACTTC.

With respect to this clonotype: An end of the junction does not agree with germline; a read error may underlie this. J is TRBJ2-2 and V is TRBV6-1; TRBD1 or TRBD2 may be the D gene (5 bases each). Per the germline V gene, CDR1 is MNHNS and CDR2 is SASEGT. The CDR3 sequence is 13 residues long. The CDR3 here is CASQHLSTGALFF. In nucleotides, the CDR3 is TGTGCCAGCCAACATTTGAGCACCGGGGCGCTGTTTTTT.

V is TRBV6-1 and J is TRBJ2-3, with 10 bases aligning to TRBD2. The end of the DNA aligns better with TRBJ2-1, so the J call may be wrong. The CDR3 length is 15 residues. From germline, CDR1 is MNHNS and CDR2 SASEGT. In DNA, the CDR3 is TGTGCCAGCAGTGAGGGACTAGCGATTCTTCCGGAGCAGTTCTTC. Translation: CASSEGLAILPEQFF.